Following are 9 T cell receptor beta chains from one sample sequenced in a study of blood T cell repertoires in COVID-19. Only in-frame clones appear in the TCRdb table, and some are missing; sequencing was by immunoSEQ multiplex PCR. Seen here are about 160,000 clones, around 80% observed once, and the top ten hold roughly 20%. The sequenced sample consisted of peripheral blood. All receptors derive from a woman of 80 years or more with acute or convalescent COVID-19.

V gene TRBV4-1 combines with J gene TRBJ2-3; TRBD2 agrees at 12 bases. Germline lookup yields CDR1 MGHRA and CDR2 YSYEKL. CDR3 length: 16 residues. V trimming: 3 bases; J trimming: 6 bases; junction bases outside the gene matches: 7. The chain's CDR3 is CASSQVRLAGVDTQYF. The CDR3 coding sequence is TGCGCCAGCAGCCAGGTTAGACTAGCGGGGGTCGATACGCAGTATTTT.

The gene calls are TRBV25-1 and TRBJ2-4; 10 positions agree with TRBD2. J was trimmed by 8 bases and V by 2 bases; bases with no gene match: 6. The CDR3 extends over 15 amino acids. The germline gives CDR1 MGHDK, CDR2 SYGVNS. Here the CDR3 reads CASSERSGRSDIQYF. As DNA, the CDR3 is TGTGCCAGCAGTGAACGTAGCGGGAGGTCAGACATTCAGTACTTC.

This clone came up once. V gene TRBV9 combines with J gene TRBJ1-6; D is unresolved. V lost 0 bases, J lost 8 bases, and 12 bases lay in between. The CDR3 is 15 residues long. Germline V lookup: CDR1 SGDLS, CDR2 YYNGEE. CDR3 amino acids: CASSVGFESYSPLHF. As DNA, the CDR3 is TGTGCCAGCAGCGTAGGGTTCGAGTCTTATTCACCCCTCCACTTT.

The rearrangement joins TRBV18 to TRBJ1-6, with TRBD1 matching over 7 bases. The CDR3 is made up of 14 amino acids. Germline assignment: CDR1 KGHSH and CDR2 LQKENI. The V and J ends lost 3 bases and 9 bases, in that order; junction bases with no gene match: 5. The CDR3 spells CASSPRQGGSPLHF. Written as DNA, the CDR3 is TGTGCCAGCTCACCGCGACAGGGAGGTTCACCCCTCCACTTT.

V usage is TRBV5-4 and J usage is TRBJ2-7; D gene uncertain. V was pared by 3 bases and J by 0 bases, with 7 bases between. CDR1 is SGHNT and CDR2 is YYREEE in the germline V gene (reference sequence). This CDR3 is built from 13 residues. The CDR3 protein is CASSSKSSYEQYF. CDR3 bases: TGTGCCAGCAGCTCCAAGAGCTCCTACGAGCAGTACTTC.

The J gene is TRBJ2-1, the V gene TRBV5-6, with a possible D match to TRBD2 (5 bases). This CDR3 spans 17 amino acids. V dropped 4 bases and J dropped 7 bases, with 24 bases sitting between them. The germline V gene has CDR1 SGHDT and CDR2 YYEEEE. CDR3 coding DNA: TGTGCCAGCAGCCCCCCGGCGGAGGACCACTGGAGGAATGAGCAGTTCTTC. Translated: CASSPPAEDHWRNEQFF.

This clone showed up just a few times. The CDR3 nucleotides are TGTGCCAGCACCCGAGAGACAGGTGAGCCCCAGCATTTT. Translation: CASTRETGEPQHF. The chain combines TRBV2 with TRBJ1-5; a possible D gene is TRBD1 (6 bases). This CDR3 comprises 13 residues. In germline, CDR1 is SNHLY, CDR2 FYNNEI. V lost 7 bases, J lost 8 bases, and 15 bases lay in between. Using reference TRBV2 and TRBJ1-5 for the parts outside the CDR3, the full variable domain is EPEVTQTPSHQVTQMGQEVILRCVPISNHLYFYWYRQILGQKVEFLVSFYNNEISEKSEIFDDQFSVERPDGSNFTLKIRSTKLEDSAMYFCASTRETGEPQHFGDGTRLSIL.

This chain links TRBV5-6 with TRBJ2-7, with TRBD2 matching 7 bases. The V gene's germline CDR1 is SGHDT and CDR2 YYEEEE. After removal of 4 bases from V and 3 bases from J, the junction contained 4 bases not matched to a gene. The CDR3 spans 13 residues. CDR3 amino acids: CASSRTRRYEQYF. The DNA for the CDR3 is TGTGCCAGCAGCAGGACTAGACGCTACGAGCAGTACTTC.

The chain couples TRBV9 to TRBJ2-3, with D perhaps matching TRBD2 (6 bases). Germline V lookup: CDR1 SGDLS, CDR2 YYNGEE. This CDR3 comprises 16 residues. Trimming shortened V by 4 bases and J by 2 bases, and 17 bases separated the two germline ends. CDR3 nucleotide sequence: TGTGCCAGCAGCCTTGGGTGGGACTTCCTCACAGATACGCAGTATTTT. This sequence encodes CASSLGWDFLTDTQYF.